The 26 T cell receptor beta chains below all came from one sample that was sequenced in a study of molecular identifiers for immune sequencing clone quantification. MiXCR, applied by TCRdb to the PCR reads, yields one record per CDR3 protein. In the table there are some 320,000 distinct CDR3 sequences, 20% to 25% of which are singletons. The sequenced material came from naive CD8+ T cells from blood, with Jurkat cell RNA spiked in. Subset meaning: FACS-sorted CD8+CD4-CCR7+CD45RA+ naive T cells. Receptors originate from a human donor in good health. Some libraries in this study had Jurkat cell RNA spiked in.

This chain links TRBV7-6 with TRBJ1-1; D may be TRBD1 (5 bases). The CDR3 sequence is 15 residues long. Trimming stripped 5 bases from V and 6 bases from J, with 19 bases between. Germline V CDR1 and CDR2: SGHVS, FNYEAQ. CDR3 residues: CASSPNTDLGPEAFF. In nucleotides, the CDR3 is TGTGCCAGCAGCCCAAACACAGATTTGGGACCTGAAGCTTTCTTT.

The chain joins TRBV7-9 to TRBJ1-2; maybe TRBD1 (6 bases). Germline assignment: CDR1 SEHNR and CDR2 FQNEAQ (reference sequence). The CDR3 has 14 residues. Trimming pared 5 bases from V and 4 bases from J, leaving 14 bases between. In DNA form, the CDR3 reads TGTGCCAGCAGCCTATCGACAGGACCCTATGGCTACACCTTC. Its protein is CASSLSTGPYGYTF.

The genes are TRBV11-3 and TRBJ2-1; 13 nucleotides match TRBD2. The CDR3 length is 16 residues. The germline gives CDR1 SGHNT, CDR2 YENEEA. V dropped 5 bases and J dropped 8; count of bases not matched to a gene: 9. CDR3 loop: CASSMTSGGFKDEQFF. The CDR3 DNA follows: TGTGCCAGCAGCATGACTAGCGGGGGGTTTAAGGATGAGCAGTTCTTC.

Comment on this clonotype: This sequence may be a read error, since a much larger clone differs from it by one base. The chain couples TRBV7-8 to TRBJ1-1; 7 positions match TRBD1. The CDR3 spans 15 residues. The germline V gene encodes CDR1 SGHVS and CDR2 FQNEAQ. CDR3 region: CACSPRTGPNTEAFF. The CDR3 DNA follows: TGTGCCTGCAGCCCAAGGACAGGACCGAACACTGAAGCTTTCTTT.

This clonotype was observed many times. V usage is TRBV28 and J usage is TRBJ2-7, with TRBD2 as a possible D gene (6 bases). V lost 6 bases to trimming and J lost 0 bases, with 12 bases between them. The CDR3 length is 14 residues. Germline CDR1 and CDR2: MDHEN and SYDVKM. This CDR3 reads CASREAGSSYEQYF. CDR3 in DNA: TGTGCCAGCAGAGAGGCGGGGAGCTCCTACGAGCAGTACTTC. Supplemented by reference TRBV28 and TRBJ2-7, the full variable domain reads DVKVTQSSRYLVKRTGEKVFLECVQDMDHENMFWYRQDPGLGLRLIYFSYDVKMKEKGDIPEGYSVSREKKERFSLILESASTNQTSMYLCASREAGSSYEQYFGPGTRLTVT.

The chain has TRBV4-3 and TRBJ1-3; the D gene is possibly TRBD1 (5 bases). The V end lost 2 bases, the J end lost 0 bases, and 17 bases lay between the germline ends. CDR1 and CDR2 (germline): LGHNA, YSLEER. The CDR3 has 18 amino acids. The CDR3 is CASSQQYGGKGSGNTIYF. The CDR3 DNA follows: TGCGCCAGCAGCCAACAATACGGGGGAAAAGGCTCTGGAAACACCATATATTTT.

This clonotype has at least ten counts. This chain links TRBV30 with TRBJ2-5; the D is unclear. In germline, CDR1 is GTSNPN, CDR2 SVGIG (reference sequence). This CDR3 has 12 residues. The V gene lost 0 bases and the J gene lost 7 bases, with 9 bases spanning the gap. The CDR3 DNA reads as TGTGCCTGGAGTGTAGATGTCTGGACCCAGTACTTC. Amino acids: CAWSVDVWTQYF.

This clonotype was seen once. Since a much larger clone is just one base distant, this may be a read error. The CDR3 loop reads CSVEVWSFSGSTIYF. DNA of the CDR3: TGCAGCGTTGAAGTTTGGAGCTTCTCTGGAAGCACCATATATTTT. This chain links TRBV29-1 with TRBJ1-3; D is uncertain. This CDR3 has 15 amino acids. Germline V gives CDR1 SQVTM, CDR2 ANQGSEA.

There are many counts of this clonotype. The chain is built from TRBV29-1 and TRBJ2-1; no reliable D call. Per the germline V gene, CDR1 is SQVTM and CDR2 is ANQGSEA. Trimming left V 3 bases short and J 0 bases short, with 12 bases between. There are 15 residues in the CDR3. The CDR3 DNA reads TGCAGCGTTGATTTGCCAGAGAGCTCCTACAATGAGCAGTTCTTC. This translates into CSVDLPESSYNEQFF.

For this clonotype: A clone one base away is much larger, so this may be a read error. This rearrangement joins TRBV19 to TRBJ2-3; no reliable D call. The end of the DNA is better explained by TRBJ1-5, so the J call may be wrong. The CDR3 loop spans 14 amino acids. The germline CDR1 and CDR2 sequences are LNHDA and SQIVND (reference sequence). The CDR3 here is CASSHSGGLDTQHF. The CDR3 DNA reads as TGTGCCAGTAGTCACTCCGGAGGCTTGGATACGCAGCATTTT.

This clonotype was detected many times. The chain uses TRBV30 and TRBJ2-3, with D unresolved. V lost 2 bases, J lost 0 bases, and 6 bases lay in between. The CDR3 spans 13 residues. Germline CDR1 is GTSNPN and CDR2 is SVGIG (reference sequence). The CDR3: CAWSHVSTDTQYF. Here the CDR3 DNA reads TGTGCCTGGAGTCATGTTAGCACAGATACGCAGTATTTT. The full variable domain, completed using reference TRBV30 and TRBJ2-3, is SQTIHQWPATLVQPVGSPLSLECTVEGTSNPNLYWYRQAAGRGLQLLFYSVGIGQISSEVPQNLSASRPQDRQFILSSKKLLLSDSGFYLCAWSHVSTDTQYFGPGTRLTVL.

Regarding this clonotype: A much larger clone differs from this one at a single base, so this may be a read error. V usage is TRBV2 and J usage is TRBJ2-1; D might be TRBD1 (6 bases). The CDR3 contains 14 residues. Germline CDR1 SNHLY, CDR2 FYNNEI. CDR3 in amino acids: CANSDTGSYNEQFF. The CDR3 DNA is TGTGCCAACAGTGATACAGGGTCCTACAATGAGCAGTTCTTC.

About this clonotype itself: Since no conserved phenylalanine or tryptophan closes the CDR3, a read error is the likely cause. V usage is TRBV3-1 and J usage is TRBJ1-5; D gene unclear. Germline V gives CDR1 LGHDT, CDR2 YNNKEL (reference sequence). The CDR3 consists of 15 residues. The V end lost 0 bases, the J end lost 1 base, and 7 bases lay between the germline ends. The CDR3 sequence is CASSQEPGSNQPQHS. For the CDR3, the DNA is TGTGCCAGCAGCCAAGAACCGGGGAGCAATCAGCCCCAGCATTCT.

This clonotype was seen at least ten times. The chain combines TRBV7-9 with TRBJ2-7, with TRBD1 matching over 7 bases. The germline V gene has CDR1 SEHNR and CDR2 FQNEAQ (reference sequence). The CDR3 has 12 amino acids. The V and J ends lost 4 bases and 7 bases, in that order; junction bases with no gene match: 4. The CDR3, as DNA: TGTGCCAGCAGCTCCGACAGGGTGGAGCAGTACTTC. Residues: CASSSDRVEQYF. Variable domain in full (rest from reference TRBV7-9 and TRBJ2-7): DTGVSQNPRHKITKRGQNVTFRCDPISEHNRLYWYRQTLGQGPEFLTYFQNEAQLEKSRLLSDRFSAERPKGSFSTLEIQRTEQGDSAMYLCASSSDRVEQYFGPGTRLTVT.

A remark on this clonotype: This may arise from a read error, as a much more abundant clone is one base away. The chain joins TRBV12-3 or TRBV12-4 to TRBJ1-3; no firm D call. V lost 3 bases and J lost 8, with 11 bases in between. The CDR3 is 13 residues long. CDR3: CASSLAVSDTIYF. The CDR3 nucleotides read TGTGCCAGCAGTTTGGCTGTCAGTGACACCATATATTTT.

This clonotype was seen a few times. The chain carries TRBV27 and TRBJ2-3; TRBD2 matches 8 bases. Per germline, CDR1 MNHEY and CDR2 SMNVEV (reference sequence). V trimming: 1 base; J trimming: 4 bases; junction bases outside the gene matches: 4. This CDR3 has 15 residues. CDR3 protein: CASSLLGGGSDTQYF. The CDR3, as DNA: TGTGCCAGCAGTTTATTGGGCGGGGGGTCAGATACGCAGTATTTT.

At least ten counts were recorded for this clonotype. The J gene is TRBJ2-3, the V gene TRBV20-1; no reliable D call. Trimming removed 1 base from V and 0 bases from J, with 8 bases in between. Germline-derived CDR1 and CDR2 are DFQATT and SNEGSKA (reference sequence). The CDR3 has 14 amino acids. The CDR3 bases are TGCAGTGCTAGAGGACCTCCTAGCACAGATACGCAGTATTTT. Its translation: CSARGPPSTDTQYF.

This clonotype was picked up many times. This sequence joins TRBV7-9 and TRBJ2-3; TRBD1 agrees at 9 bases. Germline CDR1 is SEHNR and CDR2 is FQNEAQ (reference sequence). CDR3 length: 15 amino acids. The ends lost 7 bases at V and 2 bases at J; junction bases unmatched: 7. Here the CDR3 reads CASTLGQGNTDTQYF. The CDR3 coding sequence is TGTGCCAGCACCCTGGGACAGGGAAACACAGATACGCAGTATTTT.

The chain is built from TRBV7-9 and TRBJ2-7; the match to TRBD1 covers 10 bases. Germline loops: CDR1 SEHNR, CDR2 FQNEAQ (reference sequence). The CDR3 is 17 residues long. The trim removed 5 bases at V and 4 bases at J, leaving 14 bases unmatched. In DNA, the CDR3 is TGTGCCAGCAGCGCCTCGACAGGGGGCGAGGATTGGTACGAGCAGTACTTC. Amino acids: CASSASTGGEDWYEQYF.

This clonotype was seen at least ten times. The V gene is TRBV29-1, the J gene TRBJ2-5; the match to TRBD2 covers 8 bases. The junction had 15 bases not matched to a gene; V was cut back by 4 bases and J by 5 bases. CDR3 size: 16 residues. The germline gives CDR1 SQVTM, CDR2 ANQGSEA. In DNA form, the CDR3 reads TGCAGCGTTGTGAATTTTCCGGGGGGGATAGCGGAGACCCAGTACTTC. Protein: CSVVNFPGGIAETQYF.

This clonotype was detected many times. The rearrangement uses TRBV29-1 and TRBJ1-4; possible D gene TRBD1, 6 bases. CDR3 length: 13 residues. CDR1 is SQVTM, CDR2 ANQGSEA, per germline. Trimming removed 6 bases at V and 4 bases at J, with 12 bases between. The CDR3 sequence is CSVRDNYNEKLFF. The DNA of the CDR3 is TGCAGCGTCCGGGACAACTATAATGAAAAACTGTTTTTT.

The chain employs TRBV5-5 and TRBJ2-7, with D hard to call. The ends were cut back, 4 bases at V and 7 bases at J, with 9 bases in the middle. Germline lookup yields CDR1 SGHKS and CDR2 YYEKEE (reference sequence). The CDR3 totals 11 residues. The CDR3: CASSVVLEQYF. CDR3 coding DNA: TGTGCCAGCAGCGTGGTTCTGGAGCAGTACTTC.

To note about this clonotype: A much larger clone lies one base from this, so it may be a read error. CDR3 residues: CAGSSLRANTDTQYF. The CDR3 bases are TGTGCCGGCAGTTCTCTCCGAGCGAACACAGATACGCAGTATTTT. V gene TRBV6-5 combines with J gene TRBJ2-3; no firm D call. Looked up from germline, CDR1 is MNHEY and CDR2 is SVGAGI. CDR3 size: 15 residues.

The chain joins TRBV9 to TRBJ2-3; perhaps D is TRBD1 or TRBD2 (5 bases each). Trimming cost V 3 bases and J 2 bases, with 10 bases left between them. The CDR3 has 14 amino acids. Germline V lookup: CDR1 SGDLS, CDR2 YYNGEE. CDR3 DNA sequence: TGTGCCAGCAGCGATTCAGGGACCACAGATACGCAGTATTTT. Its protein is CASSDSGTTDTQYF.

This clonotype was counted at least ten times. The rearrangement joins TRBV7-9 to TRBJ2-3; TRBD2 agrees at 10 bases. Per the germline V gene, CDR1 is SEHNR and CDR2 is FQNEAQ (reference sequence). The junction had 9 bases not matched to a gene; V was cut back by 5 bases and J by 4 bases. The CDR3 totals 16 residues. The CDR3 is CASSPLAGEGADTQYF. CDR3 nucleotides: TGTGCCAGCAGCCCGCTAGCGGGAGAAGGGGCAGATACGCAGTATTTT.

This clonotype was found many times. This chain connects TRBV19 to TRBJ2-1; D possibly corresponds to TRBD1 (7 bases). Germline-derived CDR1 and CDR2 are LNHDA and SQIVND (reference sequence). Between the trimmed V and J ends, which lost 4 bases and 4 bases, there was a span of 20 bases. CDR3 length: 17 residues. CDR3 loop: CASSTGGTVRFYNEQFF. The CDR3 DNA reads TGTGCCAGTAGTACCGGCGGGACAGTCAGATTTTACAATGAGCAGTTCTTC. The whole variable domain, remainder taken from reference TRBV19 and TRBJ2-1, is DGGITQSPKYLFRKEGQNVTLSCEQNLNHDAMYWYRQDPGQGLRLIYYSQIVNDFQKGDIAEGYSVSREKKESFPLTVTSAQKNPTAFYLCASSTGGTVRFYNEQFFGPGTRLTVL.